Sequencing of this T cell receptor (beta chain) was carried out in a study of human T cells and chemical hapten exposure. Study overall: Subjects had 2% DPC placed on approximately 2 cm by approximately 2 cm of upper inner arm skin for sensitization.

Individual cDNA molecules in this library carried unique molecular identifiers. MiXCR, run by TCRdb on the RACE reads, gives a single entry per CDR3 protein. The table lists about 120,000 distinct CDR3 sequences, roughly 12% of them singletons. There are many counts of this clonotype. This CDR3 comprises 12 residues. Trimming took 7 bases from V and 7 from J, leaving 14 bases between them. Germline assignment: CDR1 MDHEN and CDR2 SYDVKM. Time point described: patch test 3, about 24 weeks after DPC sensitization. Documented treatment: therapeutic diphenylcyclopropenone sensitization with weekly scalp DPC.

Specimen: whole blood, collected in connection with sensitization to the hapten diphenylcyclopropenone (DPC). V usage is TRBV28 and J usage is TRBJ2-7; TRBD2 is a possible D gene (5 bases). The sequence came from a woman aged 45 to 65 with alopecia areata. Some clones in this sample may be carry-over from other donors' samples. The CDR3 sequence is CASTDRGEEQYF. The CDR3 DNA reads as TGTGCCAGCACCGATCGGGGTGAGGAGCAGTACTTC.